The 8 T cell receptor beta chains listed next were all sequenced from one sample in a study of blood T cells in healthy people across ages. Together with a sample-barcoded 5' primer, a J-beta primer mix was included in a second PCR lasting about 6 to 11 cycles. TCRdb ran MiXCR on the 5' RACE reads and lists one entry per CDR3 protein. This table holds around 1.7 million distinct CDR3 sequences, under 30% found once. Sequencing was performed on blood. These receptors originate from a woman in her 30s in good health.

This clonotype was seen more than once but under ten times. The J gene is TRBJ1-6, the V gene TRBV5-1; no firm D call. CDR1 is SGHRS and CDR2 is YFSETQ in the germline V gene. The CDR3 sequence is 13 residues long. V dropped 0 bases and J dropped 8 bases, with 6 bases sitting between them. The CDR3 region is CASSLEYDSPLHF. CDR3 coding DNA: TGCGCCAGCAGCTTGGAGTACGATTCACCCCTCCACTTT.

The table lists this clonotype with a few counts. CDR3 sequence: CASSPDGSYSPLHF. DNA of the CDR3: TGTGCCAGCTCACCAGACGGATCCTATTCACCCCTCCACTTT. The chain is built from TRBV18 and TRBJ1-6; D is unresolved. The germline gives CDR1 KGHSH, CDR2 LQKENI. V lost 2 bases and J lost 8, with 10 bases in between. The CDR3 runs to 14 residues. Looking up the rest from reference TRBV18 and TRBJ1-6 gives the full variable domain: NAGVMQNPRHLVRRRGQEARLRCSPMKGHSHVYWYRQLPEEGLKFMVYLQKENIIDESGMPKERFSAEFPKEGPSILRIQQVVRGDSAAYFCASSPDGSYSPLHFGNGTRLTVT.

V is TRBV12-3 or TRBV12-4 and J is TRBJ2-1; D is unresolved. V was cut by 6 bases and J by 12 bases, with 15 bases left in between. The CDR3 extends over 12 amino acids. The CDR3 region is CASSTNAQTQFF. The CDR3 DNA reads as TGTGCCAGCAGCACCAACGCGCAGACGCAGTTCTTC.

V and J are TRBV12-3 or TRBV12-4 and TRBJ2-4; D gene unclear. With 7 bases removed from V and 0 bases from J, the gap between germline ends came to 4 bases. The CDR3 runs to 12 residues. The CDR3 is CASTLAKNIQYF. The DNA for the CDR3 is TGTGCCAGCACCCTAGCCAAAAACATTCAGTACTTC.

The chain has TRBV10-3 and TRBJ2-4; either TRBD1 or TRBD2 may supply D (5 bases each). The J call is doubtful: the DNA matches TRBJ2-7 better. The CDR3 loop spans 14 amino acids. Germline CDR1 and CDR2: ENHRY and SYGVKD. The CDR3 coding sequence is TGTGCCATCAGTGAGTCCTGGGTGAGGGGCGAGCAGTACTTC. Translating gives CAISESWVRGEQYF.

The chain has TRBV7-9 and TRBJ2-5; 7 bases line up with TRBD2. The CDR3 runs to 15 residues. The V gene end was trimmed by 5 bases and the J gene end by 4 bases; junction bases not matched to a gene: 10. Germline V gives CDR1 SEHNR, CDR2 FQNEAQ (reference sequence). The CDR3 loop reads CASSLPGLPGETQYF. The CDR3, as DNA: TGTGCCAGCAGCCTACCGGGACTACCGGGAGAGACCCAGTACTTC.

V and J are TRBV7-2 and TRBJ2-2, with 7 bases lining up with TRBD1. J lost 2 bases, V lost 5 bases, and 5 bases had no gene match. The CDR3 sequence is 15 residues long. Germline values: CDR1 SGHTA, CDR2 FQGNSA. CDR3 protein: CASSKSGGNTGELFF. The DNA for the CDR3 is TGTGCCAGCAGCAAATCAGGGGGTAACACCGGGGAGCTGTTTTTT. Full variable domain (outside the CDR3, taken from reference TRBV7-2 and TRBJ2-2): GAGVSQSPSNKVTEKGKDVELRCDPISGHTALYWYRQSLGQGLEFLIYFQGNSAPDKSGLPSDRFSAERTGGSVSTLTIQRTQQEDSAVYLCASSKSGGNTGELFFGEGSRLTVL.

The table lists this clonotype with many counts. The chain links TRBV15 to TRBJ2-7; no clear D. Trimming shortened V by 3 bases and J by 4 bases, and 10 bases separated the two germline ends. The germline gives CDR1 LNHNV, CDR2 YYDKDF (reference sequence). There are 13 residues in the CDR3. The DNA for the CDR3 is TGTGCCACCAGCAGCATTCTAGGTTACGAGCAGTACTTC. Its translation: CATSSILGYEQYF.